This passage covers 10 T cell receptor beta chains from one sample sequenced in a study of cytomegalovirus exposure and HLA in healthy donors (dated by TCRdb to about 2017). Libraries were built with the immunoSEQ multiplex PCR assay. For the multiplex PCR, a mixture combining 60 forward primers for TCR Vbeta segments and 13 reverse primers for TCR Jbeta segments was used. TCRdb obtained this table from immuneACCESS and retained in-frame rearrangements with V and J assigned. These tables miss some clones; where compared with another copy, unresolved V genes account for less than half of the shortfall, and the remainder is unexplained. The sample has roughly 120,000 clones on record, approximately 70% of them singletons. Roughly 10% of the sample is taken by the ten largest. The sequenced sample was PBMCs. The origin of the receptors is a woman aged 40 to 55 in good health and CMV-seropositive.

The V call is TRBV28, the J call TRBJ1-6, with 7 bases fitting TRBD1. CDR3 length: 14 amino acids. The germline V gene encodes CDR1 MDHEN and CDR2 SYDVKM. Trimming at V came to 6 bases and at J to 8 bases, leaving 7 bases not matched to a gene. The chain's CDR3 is CASRTGTAYSPLHF. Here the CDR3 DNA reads TGTGCCAGCAGGACCGGGACAGCCTATTCACCCCTCCACTTT.

The CDR3 nucleotides read TGTGCCAGCAGCTTAGCGGCCGTTCACTACGAGCAGTACTTC. This sequence encodes CASSLAAVHYEQYF. V gene TRBV7-9 combines with J gene TRBJ2-7, with D unresolved. Trimming removed 0 bases from V and 3 bases from J, with 9 bases in between. The V gene's germline CDR1 is SEHNR and CDR2 FQNEAQ (reference sequence). The CDR3 contains 14 residues.

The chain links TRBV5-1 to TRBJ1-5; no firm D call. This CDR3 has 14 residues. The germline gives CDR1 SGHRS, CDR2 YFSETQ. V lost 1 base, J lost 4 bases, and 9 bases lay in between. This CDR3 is CASSLSAGNQPQHF. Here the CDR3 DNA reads TGCGCCAGCAGCTTGTCGGCAGGAAATCAGCCCCAGCATTTT.

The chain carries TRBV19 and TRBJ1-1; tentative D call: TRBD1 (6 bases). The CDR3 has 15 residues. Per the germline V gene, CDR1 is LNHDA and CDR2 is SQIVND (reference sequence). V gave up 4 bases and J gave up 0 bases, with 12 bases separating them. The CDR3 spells CASSKGRGLNTEAFF. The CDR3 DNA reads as TGTGCCAGTAGTAAGGGGAGGGGGTTGAACACTGAAGCTTTCTTT.

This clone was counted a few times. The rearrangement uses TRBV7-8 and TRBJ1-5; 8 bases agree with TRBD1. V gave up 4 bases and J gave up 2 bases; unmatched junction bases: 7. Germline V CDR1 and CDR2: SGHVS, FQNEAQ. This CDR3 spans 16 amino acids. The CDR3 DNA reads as TGTGCCAGCAGCTCGGACAGGGTTGGAGGCAATCAGCCCCAGCATTTT. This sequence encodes CASSSDRVGGNQPQHF.

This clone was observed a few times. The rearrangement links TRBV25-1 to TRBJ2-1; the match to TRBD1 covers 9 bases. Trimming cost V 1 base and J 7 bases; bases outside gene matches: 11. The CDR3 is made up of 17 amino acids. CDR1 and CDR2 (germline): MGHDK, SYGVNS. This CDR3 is CASSEWARQGGWNEQFF. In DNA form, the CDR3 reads TGTGCCAGCAGTGAATGGGCCCGACAGGGGGGGTGGAATGAGCAGTTCTTC.

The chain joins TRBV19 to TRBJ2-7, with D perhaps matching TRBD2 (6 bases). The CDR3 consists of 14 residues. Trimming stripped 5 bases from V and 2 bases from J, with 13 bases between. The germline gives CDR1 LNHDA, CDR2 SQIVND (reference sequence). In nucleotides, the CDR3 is TGTGCCAGTAGTTCCGGGAGCCACACCTACGAGCAGTACTTC. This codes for CASSSGSHTYEQYF.

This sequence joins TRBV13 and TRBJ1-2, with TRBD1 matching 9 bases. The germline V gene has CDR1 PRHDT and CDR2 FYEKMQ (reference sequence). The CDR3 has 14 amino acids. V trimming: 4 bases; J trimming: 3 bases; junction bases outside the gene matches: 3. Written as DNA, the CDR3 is TGTGCCAGCAGCTCAAGGACAGGGGACTATGGCTACACCTTC. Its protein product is CASSSRTGDYGYTF.

The CDR3 DNA reads TGTGCCAGCAGCTTAGCTGCGGGAGGGAACAATGAGCAGTTCTTC. Protein product: CASSLAAGGNNEQFF. The rearrangement uses TRBV7-9 and TRBJ2-1; 9 nucleotides agree with TRBD2. Germline assignment: CDR1 SEHNR and CDR2 FQNEAQ (reference sequence). The V and J ends lost 0 bases and 5 bases, in that order; junction bases with no gene match: 2. CDR3 length: 15 amino acids.

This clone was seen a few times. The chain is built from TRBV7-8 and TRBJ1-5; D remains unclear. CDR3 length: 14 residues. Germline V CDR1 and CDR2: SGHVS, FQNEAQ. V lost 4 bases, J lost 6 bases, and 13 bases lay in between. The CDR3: CASSSPRTVQPQHF. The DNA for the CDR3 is TGTGCCAGCAGCTCGCCCCGCACAGTTCAGCCCCAGCATTTT.